This TCR beta chain was sequenced for a study of blood T cell repertoires in COVID-19. Background on the study: The cDNA or gDNA used as material had been derived from T cells, B-cell-depleted T cells, or PBMCs.

Allocation to cohorts depended on clinical history reported by the participants. In the authors' methods: Scientists estimated how many nucleated cells there were by amplifying reference gene primers. The data were produced by immunoSEQ multiplex PCR, yet TCRdb's version contains in-frame clones alone and is incomplete. The D gene and trimming were derived from the DNA, and the V and J assignments and clone size from that table. The profile shows about 220,000 clones, nearly 90% of them singletons. The CDR3 contains 11 residues. Trimming left V 6 bases short and J 6 bases short, with 9 bases between. In germline, CDR1 is DFQATT, CDR2 SNEGSKA (reference sequence).

Specimen: PBMCs or T cells enriched from blood (not recorded which). This chain joins TRBV20-1 and TRBJ2-1; no clear D. This sequence was found in a man younger than 40 who had been exposed to COVID-19. The CDR3, as DNA: TGCAGTGCGTGCGGAAGCAATGAGCAGTTCTTC. It codes for CSACGSNEQFF.